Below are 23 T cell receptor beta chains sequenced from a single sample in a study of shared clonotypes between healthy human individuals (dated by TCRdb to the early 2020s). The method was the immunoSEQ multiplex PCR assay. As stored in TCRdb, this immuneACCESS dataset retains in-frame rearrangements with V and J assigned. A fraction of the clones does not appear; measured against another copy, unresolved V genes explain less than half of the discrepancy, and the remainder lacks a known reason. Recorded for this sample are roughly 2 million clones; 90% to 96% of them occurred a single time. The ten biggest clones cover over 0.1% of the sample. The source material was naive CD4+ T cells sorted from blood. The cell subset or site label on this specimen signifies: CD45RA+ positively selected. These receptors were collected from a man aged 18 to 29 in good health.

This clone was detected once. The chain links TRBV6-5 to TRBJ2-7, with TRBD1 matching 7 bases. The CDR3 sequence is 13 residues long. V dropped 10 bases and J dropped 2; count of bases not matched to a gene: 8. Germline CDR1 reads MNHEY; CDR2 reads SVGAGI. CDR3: CATGQAYPYEQYF. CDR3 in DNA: TGTGCCACCGGACAGGCGTACCCCTACGAGCAGTACTTC.

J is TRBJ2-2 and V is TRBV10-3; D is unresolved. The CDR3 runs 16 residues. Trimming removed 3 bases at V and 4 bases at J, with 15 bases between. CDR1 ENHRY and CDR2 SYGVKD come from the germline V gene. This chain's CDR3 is CAISDGPLVGTGELFF. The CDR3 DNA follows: TGTGCCATCAGTGACGGCCCCCTCGTCGGCACCGGGGAGCTGTTTTTT.

CDR3 in amino acids: CASSLREGRINEQFF. The CDR3 bases are TGTGCCAGCAGCTTGCGGGAGGGTCGAATCAATGAGCAGTTCTTC. The gene calls are TRBV7-8 and TRBJ2-1; 9 nucleotides agree with TRBD2. The CDR3 loop spans 15 amino acids. Trimming removed 3 bases from V and 6 bases from J; junction bases left unmatched: 6. Germline assignment: CDR1 SGHVS and CDR2 FQNEAQ.

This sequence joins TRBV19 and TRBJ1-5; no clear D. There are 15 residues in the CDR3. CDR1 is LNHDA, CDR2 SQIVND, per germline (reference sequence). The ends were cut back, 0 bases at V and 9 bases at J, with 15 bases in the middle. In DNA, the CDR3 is TGTGCCAGTAGTATAGAATCGGCGGCCGCAGGGCCCCAGCATTTT. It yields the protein CASSIESAAAGPQHF.

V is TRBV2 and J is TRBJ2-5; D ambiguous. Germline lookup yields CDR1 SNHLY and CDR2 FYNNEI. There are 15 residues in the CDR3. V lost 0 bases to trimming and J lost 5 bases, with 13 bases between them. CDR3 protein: CASSEAQALAETQYF. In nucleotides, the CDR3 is TGTGCCAGCAGTGAAGCGCAGGCGCTGGCTGAGACCCAGTACTTC.

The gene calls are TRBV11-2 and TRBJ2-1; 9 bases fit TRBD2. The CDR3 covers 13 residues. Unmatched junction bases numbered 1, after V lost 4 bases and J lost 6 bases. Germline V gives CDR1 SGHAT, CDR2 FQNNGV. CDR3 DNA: TGTGCCAGCAGCTGGGGACTAGCCAATGAGCAGTTCTTC. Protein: CASSWGLANEQFF.

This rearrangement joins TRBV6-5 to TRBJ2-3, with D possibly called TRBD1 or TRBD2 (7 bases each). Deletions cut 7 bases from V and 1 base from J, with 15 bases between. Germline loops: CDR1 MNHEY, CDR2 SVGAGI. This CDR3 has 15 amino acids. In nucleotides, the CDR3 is TGTGCCAGCACCCAGGGGGGGGGCGGCACAGATACGCAGTATTTT. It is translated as CASTQGGGGTDTQYF.

CDR3 in DNA: TGTGCCAGCTCAAATAGCGGGGGGAGCACAGATACGCAGTATTTT. Protein product: CASSNSGGSTDTQYF. V is TRBV18 and J is TRBJ2-3, with 10 bases aligning to TRBD2. Germline CDR1 KGHSH, CDR2 LQKENI. The CDR3 is made up of 15 amino acids. Germline trimming cut 5 bases from V and 0 bases from J; bases unmatched to any gene: 2.

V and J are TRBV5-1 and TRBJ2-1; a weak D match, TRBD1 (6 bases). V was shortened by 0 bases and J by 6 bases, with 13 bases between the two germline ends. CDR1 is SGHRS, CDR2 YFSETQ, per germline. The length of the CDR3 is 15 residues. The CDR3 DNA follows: TGCGCCAGCAGCTTGGTCGGGACACAGACCAATGAGCAGTTCTTC. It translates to CASSLVGTQTNEQFF.

The CDR3: CASSVGRLAGGRGETQYF. For the CDR3, the DNA is TGTGCCAGCAGCGTAGGGCGGCTAGCGGGAGGGCGTGGGGAGACCCAGTACTTC. The J gene is TRBJ2-5, the V gene TRBV9; 12 bases are a match to TRBD2. Unmatched junction bases numbered 11, after V lost 0 bases and J lost 5 bases. Per the germline V gene, CDR1 is SGDLS and CDR2 is YYNGEE. The CDR3 spans 18 residues. The full variable domain, completed using reference TRBV9 and TRBJ2-5, is DSGVTQTPKHLITATGQRVTLRCSPRSGDLSVYWYQQSLDQGLQFLIQYYNGEERAKGNILERFSAQQFPDLHSELNLSSLELGDSALYFCASSVGRLAGGRGETQYFGPGTRLLVL.

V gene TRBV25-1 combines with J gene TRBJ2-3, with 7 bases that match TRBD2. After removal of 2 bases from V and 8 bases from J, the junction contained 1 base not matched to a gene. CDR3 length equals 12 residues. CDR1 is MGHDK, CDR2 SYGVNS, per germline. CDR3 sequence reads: CASSEREGTQYF. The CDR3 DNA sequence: TGTGCCAGCAGTGAAAGGGAGGGTACGCAGTATTTT. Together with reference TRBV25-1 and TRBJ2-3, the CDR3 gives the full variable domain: EADIYQTPRYLVIGTGKKITLECSQTMGHDKMYWYQQDPGMELHLIHYSYGVNSTEKGDLSSESTVSRIRTEHFPLTLESARPSHTSQYLCASSEREGTQYFGPGTRLTVL.

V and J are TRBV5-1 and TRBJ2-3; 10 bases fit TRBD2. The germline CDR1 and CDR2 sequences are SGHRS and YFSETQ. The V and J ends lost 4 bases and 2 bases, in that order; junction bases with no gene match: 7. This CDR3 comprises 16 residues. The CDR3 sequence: CASSTRLAGLTDTQYF. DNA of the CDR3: TGCGCCAGCAGCACACGACTAGCGGGCCTCACAGATACGCAGTATTTT.

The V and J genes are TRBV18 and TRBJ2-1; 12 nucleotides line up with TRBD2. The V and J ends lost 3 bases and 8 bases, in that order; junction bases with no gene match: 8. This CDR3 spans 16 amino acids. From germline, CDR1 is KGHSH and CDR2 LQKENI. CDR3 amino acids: CASSPMKGLAGDEQFF. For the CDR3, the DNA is TGTGCCAGCTCACCCATGAAGGGACTAGCGGGCGATGAGCAGTTCTTC.

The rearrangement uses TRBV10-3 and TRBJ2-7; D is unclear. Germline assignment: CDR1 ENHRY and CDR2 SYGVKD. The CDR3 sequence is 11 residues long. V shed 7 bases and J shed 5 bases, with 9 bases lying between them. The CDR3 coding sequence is TGTGCCATCAAAGCGTTTGACGAGCAGTACTTC. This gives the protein CAIKAFDEQYF.

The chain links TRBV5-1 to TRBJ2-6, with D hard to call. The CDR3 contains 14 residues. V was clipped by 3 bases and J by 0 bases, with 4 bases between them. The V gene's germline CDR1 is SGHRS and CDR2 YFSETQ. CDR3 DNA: TGCGCCAGCAGCTGGGGCTCTGGGGCCAACGTCCTGACTTTC. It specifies CASSWGSGANVLTF.

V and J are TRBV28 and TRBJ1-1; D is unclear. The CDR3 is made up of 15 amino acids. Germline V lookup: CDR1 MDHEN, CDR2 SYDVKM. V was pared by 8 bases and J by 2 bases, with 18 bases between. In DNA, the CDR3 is TGTGCCAGCTCAAGGGTCAAAGATAGTAACACTGAAGCTTTCTTT. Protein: CASSRVKDSNTEAFF. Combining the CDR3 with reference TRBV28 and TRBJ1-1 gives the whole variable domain DVKVTQSSRYLVKRTGEKVFLECVQDMDHENMFWYRQDPGLGLRLIYFSYDVKMKEKGDIPEGYSVSREKKERFSLILESASTNQTSMYLCASSRVKDSNTEAFFGQGTRLTVV.

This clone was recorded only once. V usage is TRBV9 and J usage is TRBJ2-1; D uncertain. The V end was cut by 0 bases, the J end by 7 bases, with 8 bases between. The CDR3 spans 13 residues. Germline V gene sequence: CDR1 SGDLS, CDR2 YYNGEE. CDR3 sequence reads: CASSVAYGNEQFF. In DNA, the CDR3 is TGTGCCAGCAGCGTAGCTTATGGGAATGAGCAGTTCTTC.

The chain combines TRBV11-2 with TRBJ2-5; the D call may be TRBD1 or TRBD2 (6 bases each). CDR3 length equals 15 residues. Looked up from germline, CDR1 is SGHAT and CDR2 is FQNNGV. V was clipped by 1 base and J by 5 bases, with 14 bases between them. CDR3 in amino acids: CASSLGGGLYETQYF. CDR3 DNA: TGTGCCAGCAGCTTAGGTGGGGGGCTTTATGAGACCCAGTACTTC.

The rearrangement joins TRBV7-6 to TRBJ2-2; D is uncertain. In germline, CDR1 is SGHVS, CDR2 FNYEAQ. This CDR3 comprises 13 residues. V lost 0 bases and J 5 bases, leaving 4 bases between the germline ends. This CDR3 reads CASSLARTGELFF. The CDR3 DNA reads TGTGCCAGCAGCTTAGCGCGGACCGGGGAGCTGTTTTTT.

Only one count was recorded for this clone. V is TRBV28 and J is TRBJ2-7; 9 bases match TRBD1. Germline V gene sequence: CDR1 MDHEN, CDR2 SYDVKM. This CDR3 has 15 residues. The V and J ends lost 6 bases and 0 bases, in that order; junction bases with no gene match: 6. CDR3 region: CASSPGQGNSYEQYF. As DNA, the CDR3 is TGTGCCAGCAGCCCGGGACAGGGTAACTCCTACGAGCAGTACTTC.

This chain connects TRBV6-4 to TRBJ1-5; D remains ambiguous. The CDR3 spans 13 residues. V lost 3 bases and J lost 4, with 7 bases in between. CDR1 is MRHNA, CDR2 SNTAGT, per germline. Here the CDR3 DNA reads TGTGCCAGCAGTGAGTACAGTAATCAGCCCCAGCATTTT. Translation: CASSEYSNQPQHF.

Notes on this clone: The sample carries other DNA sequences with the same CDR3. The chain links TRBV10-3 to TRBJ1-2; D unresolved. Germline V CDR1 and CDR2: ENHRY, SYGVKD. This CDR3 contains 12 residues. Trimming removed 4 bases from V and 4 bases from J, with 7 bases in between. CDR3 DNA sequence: TGTGCCATCAGTGTGCTTGGCTATGGCTACACCTTC. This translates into CAISVLGYGYTF.

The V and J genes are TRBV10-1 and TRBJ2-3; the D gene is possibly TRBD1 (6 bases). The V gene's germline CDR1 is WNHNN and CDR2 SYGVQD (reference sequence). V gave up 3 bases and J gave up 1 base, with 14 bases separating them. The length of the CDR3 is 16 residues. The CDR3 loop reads CASSDALQGGTDTQYF. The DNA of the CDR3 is TGCGCCAGCAGTGACGCCCTACAGGGAGGCACAGATACGCAGTATTTT.